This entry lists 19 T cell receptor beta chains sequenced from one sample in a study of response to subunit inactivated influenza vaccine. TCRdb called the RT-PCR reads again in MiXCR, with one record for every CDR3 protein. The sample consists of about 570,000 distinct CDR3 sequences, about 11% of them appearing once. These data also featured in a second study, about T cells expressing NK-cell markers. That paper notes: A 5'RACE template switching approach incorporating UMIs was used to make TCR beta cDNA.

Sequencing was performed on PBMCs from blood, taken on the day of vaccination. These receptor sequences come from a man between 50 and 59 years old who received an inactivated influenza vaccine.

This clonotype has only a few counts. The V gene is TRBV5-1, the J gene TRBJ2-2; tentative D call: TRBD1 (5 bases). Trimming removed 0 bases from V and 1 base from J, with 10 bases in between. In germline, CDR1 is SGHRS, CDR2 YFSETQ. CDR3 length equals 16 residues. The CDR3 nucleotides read TGCGCCAGCAGCTTGGCGACGACAGTGAACACCGGGGAGCTGTTTTTT. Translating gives CASSLATTVNTGELFF. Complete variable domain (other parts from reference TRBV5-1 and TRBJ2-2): KAGVTQTPRYLIKTRGQQVTLSCSPISGHRSVSWYQQTPGQGLQFLFEYFSETQRNKGNFPGRFSGRQFSNSRSEMNVSTLELGDSALYLCASSLATTVNTGELFFGEGSRLTVL.

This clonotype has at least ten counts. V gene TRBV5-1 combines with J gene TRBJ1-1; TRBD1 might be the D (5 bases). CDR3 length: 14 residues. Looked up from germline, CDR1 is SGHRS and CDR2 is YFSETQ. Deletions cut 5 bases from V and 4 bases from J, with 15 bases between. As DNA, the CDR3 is TGCGCCAGCAGACAGACGACGGGGGTCACTGAAGCTTTCTTT. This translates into CASRQTTGVTEAFF.

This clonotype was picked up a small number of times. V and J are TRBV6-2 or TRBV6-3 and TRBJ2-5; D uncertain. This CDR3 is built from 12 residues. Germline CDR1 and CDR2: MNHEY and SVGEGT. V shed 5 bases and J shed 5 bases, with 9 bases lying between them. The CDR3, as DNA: TGTGCCAGCAGTCCGGCGGATGAGACCCAGTACTTC. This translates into CASSPADETQYF.

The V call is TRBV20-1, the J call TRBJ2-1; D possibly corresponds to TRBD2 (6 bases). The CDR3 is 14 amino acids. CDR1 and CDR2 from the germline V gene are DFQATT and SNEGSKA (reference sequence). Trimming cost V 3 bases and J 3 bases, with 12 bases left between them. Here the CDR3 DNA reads TGCAGTGCTAGCGGGAGAGGGTACTACAATGAGCAGTTCTTC. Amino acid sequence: CSASGRGYYNEQFF.

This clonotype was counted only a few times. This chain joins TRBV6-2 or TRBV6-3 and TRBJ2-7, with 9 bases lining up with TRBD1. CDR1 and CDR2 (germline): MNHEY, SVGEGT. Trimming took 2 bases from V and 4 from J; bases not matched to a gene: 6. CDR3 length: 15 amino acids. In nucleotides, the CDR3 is TGTGCCAGCAGTTACGGGACAGGGAATTTGTACGAGCAGTACTTC. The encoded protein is CASSYGTGNLYEQYF.

Here the CDR3 DNA reads TGTGCCAGCAGTCCCGCGACACCATATGGCTACACCTTC. It encodes CASSPATPYGYTF. The chain joins TRBV6-6 to TRBJ1-2, with D unresolved. CDR1 and CDR2 from the germline V gene are MNHNY and SVGAGI (reference sequence). V was cut by 5 bases and J by 5 bases, with 12 bases left in between. There are 13 residues in the CDR3.

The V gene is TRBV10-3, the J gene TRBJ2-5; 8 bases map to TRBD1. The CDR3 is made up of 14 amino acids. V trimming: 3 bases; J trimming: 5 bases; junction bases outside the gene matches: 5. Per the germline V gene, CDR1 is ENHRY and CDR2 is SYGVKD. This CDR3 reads CAISDQGTGETQYF. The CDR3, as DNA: TGTGCCATCAGTGACCAAGGGACAGGCGAGACCCAGTACTTC.

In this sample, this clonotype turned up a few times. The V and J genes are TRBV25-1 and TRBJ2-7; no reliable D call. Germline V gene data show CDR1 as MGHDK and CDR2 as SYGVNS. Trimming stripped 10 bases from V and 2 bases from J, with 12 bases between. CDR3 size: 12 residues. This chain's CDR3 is CATRRTAYEQYF. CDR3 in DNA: TGTGCCACCCGACGTACCGCCTACGAGCAGTACTTC.

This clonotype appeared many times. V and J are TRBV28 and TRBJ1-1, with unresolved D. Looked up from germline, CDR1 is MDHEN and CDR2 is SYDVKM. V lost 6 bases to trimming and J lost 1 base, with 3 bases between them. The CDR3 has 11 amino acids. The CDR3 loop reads CASRTNTEAFF. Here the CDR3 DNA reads TGTGCCAGCAGAACGAACACTGAAGCTTTCTTT.

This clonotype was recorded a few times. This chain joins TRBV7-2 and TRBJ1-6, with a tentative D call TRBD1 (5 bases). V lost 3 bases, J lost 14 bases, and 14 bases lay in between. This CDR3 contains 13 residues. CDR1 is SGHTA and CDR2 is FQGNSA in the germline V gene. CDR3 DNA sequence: TGTGCCAGCAGCTTCGGCACAGGCAGCGCCCTCCACTTT. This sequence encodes CASSFGTGSALHF.

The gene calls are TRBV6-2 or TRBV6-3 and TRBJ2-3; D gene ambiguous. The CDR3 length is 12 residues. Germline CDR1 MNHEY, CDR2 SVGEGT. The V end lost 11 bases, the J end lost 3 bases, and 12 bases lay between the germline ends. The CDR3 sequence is CALGWGTDTQYF. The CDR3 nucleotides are TGTGCCCTCGGCTGGGGTACAGATACGCAGTATTTT.

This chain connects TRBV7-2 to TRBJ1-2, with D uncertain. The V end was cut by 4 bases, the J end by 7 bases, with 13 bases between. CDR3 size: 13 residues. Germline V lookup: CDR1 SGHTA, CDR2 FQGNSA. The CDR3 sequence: CASSSDPGSGYTF. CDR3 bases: TGTGCCAGCAGCTCGGACCCGGGGTCTGGCTACACCTTC.

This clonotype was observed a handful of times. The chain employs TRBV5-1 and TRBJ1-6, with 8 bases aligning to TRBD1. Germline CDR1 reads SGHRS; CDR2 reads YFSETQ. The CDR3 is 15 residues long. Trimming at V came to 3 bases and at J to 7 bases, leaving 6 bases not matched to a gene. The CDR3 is CASSSWDRRNSPLHF. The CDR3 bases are TGCGCCAGCAGCTCCTGGGACAGGAGGAATTCACCCCTCCACTTT.

Here the CDR3 reads CASRPGTEHSPLHF. The DNA of the CDR3 is TGTGCCAGCAGACCAGGGACCGAACATTCACCCCTCCACTTT. The chain combines TRBV6-1 with TRBJ1-6; the D gene is possibly TRBD1 (5 bases). The V and J ends lost 6 bases and 8 bases respectively, with 14 bases between them. This CDR3 is built from 14 residues. Looked up from germline, CDR1 is MNHNS and CDR2 is SASEGT.

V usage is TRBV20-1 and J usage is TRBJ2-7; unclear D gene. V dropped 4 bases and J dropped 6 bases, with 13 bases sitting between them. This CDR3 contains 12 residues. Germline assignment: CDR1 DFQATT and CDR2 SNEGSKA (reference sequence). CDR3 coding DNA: TGCAGTGCTATATCGATAATAACCGAGCAGTACTTC. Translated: CSAISIITEQYF.

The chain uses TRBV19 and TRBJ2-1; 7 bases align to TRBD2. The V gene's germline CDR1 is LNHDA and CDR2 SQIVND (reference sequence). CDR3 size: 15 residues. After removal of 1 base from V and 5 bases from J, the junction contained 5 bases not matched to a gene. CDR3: CASSIGASGNNEQFF. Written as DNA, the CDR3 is TGTGCCAGTAGTATAGGGGCTAGCGGCAACAATGAGCAGTTCTTC.

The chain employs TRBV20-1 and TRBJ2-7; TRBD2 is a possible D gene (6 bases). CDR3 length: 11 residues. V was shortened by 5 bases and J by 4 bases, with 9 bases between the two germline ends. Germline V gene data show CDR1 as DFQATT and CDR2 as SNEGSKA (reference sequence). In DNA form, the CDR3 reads TGCAGTGCTTCGGGGGTGTACGAGCAGTACTTC. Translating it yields CSASGVYEQYF.

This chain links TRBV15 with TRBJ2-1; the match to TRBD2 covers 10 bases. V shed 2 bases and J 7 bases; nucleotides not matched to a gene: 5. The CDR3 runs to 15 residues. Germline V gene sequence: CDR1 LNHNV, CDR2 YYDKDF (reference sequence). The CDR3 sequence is CATSRLGTSENEQFF. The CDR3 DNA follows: TGTGCCACCAGCAGATTGGGGACTAGCGAAAATGAGCAGTTCTTC.

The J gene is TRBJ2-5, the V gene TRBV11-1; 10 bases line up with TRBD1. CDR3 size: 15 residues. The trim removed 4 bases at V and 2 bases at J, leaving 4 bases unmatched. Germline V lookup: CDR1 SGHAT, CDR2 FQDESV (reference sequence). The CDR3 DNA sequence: TGTGCCAGCAGCTCGCCGGACAGGGGGCAAGAGACCCAGTACTTC. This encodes CASSSPDRGQETQYF.